The present T cell receptor (beta chain) was sequenced within a study of blood T cell repertoires in COVID-19 (dated by TCRdb to 2020 to 2022). At the level of the whole study: Samples from collaborators originated in the United States, Italy and Spain and spanned both the acute and convalescent phases of COVID-19. The samples were drawn from two sources: the first 160 participants of the ongoing ImmuneRACE study, and fewer than 1,500 subjects contributed by 6 global collaborators. The repertoires were released in a freely available public database intended as a resource for research on the immune response to SARS-CoV-2. Where available, HLA class I and class II types were taken from metadata supplied by the sample provider and were not determined by assay-based typing. Deeply sampled blood TCRbeta repertoires from subjects exposed to, actively infected with, or recovered from COVID-19 were included in the dataset. Nearly every sample came with metadata listing a de-identified subject ID, COVID-19 status, age in years and sex. The material from the prospective study consisted of cDNA or gDNA derived from T cells, B-cell-depleted T cells, or PBMCs. What the research found in general, with its limitations: The amount of clinical and demographic metadata varied by source and participant and was provided uncurated.

Concerning this clone: Its antigen specificity is not known. Nothing much larger sits one base from this clone, and base qualities are not available.

Whole blood was collected in K2EDTA tubes by collaborating institutions according to the institutions' own protocols. For TCRbeta analysis, collaborators shipped samples as frozen whole blood, isolated PBMCs, or DNA extracted from either of those sample types. TCRbeta CDR3 regions were amplified from genomic DNA by means of the immunoSEQ Assay, a bias-controlled multiplex PCR. Per the source publication's procedure: The number of nucleated cells in each sample was estimated from the amplification of reference gene primers within the assay. Sequence reads were collapsed and filtered to measure the absolute abundance of every unique TCRbeta CDR3 rearrangement. Productive Simpson clonality was computed per sample as the square root of Simpson's diversity index over productive rearrangements. TCRdb stores this immuneACCESS table with in-frame sequences only. Part of the clones is absent; in the studies checked, under half of the shortfall reflects unresolved V genes, and no reason is known for the rest. V and J calls and clone size are as listed in that table; D and trimming were resolved from the DNA. This sample gives under 350,000 clones in total; approximately 86% of them show up just once. The ten largest clones add up to 1% to 1.5% of the sample.

Sample: peripheral blood. The sequence was obtained from a man between 65 and 85 years old with acute or convalescent COVID-19.

The encoded CDR3 is CASKKDSLYGYTF. The sequenced DNA: TGTGCCAGCAAGAAGGACAGCTTATATGGCTACACCTTC. Recombination joined TRBV6-5 with TRBJ1-2, with TRBD1 perhaps the D gene, on 6 matching bases. The CDR3 runs 13 residues from the cysteine to the phenylalanine. Only CDR3 DNA remains: 39 bases, in frame from the first base. CDR1 and CDR2, looked up from the germline V gene, are MNHEY and SVGAGI. Trimming takes 7 bases from V and 5 bases from J, and the germline ends sit 14 bases apart.